This T cell receptor (beta chain) was identified in a study of T-cell reconstitution after alpha-beta-depleted transplantation in children. The CDR3 totals 14 residues. V trimming: 6 bases; J trimming: 4 bases; junction bases outside the gene matches: 6. Researchers prepared the TCRbeta library using unique molecular identifiers, the study reports. TCRdb re-called the PCR reads through MiXCR, storing one row per CDR3 protein. The data show fewer than 550,000 distinct CDR3 sequences, roughly 10% seen once. This clonotype was counted at least ten times. The specimen was PBMCs, mostly from graft donor cells, collected 180 days after TCRalphabeta/CD19-depleted stem cell transplant. The sequence derives from a female patient under 10 years old who had a stem cell transplant for aplastic anemia, so the T cells may come from the graft donor. The V and J genes are TRBV12-3 or TRBV12-4 and TRBJ1-5, with 7 nucleotides matching TRBD1. The CDR3 DNA sequence: TGTGCCAGCAGCTCCCAGACAGGGAATCAGCCCCAGCATTTT. As protein: CASSSQTGNQPQHF.